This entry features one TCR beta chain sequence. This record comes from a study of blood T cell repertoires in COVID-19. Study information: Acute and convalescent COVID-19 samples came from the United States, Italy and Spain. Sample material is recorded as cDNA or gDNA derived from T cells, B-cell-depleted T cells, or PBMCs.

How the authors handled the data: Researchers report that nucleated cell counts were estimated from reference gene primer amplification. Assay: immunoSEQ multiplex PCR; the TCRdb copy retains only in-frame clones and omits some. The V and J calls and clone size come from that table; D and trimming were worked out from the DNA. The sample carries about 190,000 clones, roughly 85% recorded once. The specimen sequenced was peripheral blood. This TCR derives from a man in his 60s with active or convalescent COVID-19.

CDR3 coding DNA: TGTGCCAGCAGCCGACGCGGGGGGGAAGAGGCAGATACGCAGTATTTT. It codes for CASSRRGGEEADTQYF. The gene calls are TRBV4-2 and TRBJ2-3, with TRBD2 matching over 9 bases. The V and J ends lost 4 bases and 4 bases, in that order; junction bases with no gene match: 9. The CDR3 contains 16 residues. CDR1 and CDR2 (germline): LGHNA, YNFKEQ.